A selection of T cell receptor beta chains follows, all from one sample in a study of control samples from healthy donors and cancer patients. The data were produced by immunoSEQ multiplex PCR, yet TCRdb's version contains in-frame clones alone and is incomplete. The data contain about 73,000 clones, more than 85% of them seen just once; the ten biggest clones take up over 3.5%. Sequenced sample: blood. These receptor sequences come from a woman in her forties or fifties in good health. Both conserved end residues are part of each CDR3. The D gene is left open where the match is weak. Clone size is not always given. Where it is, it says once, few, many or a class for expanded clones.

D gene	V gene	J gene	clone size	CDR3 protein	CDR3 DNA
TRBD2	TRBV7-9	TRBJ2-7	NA	CASSWTSGLLTPSYEQYF	TGTGCCAGCAGCTGGACTAGCGGCCTCCTAACCCCTTCCTACGAGCAGTACTTC
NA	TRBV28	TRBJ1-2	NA	CASSTPHSRAEYTF	TGTGCCAGCAGTACTCCTCACAGCAGGGCCGAATACACCTTC
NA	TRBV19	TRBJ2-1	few	CASSLRGSPFNEQFF	TGTGCCAGTAGCCTACGGGGTAGCCCGTTCAATGAGCAGTTCTTC
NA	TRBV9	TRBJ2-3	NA	CASSETHTDTQYF	TGTGCCAGCAGCGAGACCCACACAGATACGCAGTATTTT
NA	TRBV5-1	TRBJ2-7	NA	CASSLGAGGTTYEQYF	TGCGCCAGCAGCTTGGGGGCTGGCGGGACCACCTACGAGCAGTACTTC
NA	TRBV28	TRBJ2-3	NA	CASSRPPGASANTQYF	TGTGCCAGCAGTCGCCCCCCGGGGGCTAGCGCAAATACGCAGTATTTT
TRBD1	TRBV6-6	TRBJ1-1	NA	CASRVTGGKDEAFF	TGTGCCAGCAGAGTGACAGGGGGCAAGGATGAAGCTTTCTTT
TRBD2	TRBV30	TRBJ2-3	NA	CAWSAVAGAGDTQYF	TGTGCCTGGAGTGCGGTAGCGGGAGCCGGAGATACGCAGTATTTT
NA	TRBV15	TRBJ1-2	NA	CATSREVQEGGYTF	TGTGCCACCAGCAGAGAGGTGCAGGAAGGAGGCTACACCTTC
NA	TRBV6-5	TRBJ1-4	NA	CASSDPWDRRKLFF	TGTGCCAGCTCAGACCCATGGGATAGGCGAAAACTGTTTTTT
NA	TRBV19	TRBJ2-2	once	CASSIGAGFANTGELFF	TGTGCCAGTAGTATAGGGGCGGGCTTCGCGAACACCGGGGAGCTGTTTTTT
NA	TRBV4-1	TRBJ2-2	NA	CASSQAARSTVRMANTGELFF	TGCGCCAGCAGCCAAGCCGCCCGTTCGACTGTGCGTATGGCGAACACCGGGGAGCTGTTTTTT
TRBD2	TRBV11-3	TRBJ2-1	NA	CASSPRLAAYNEQFF	TGTGCCAGCAGCCCGAGACTAGCGGCCTACAATGAGCAGTTCTTC
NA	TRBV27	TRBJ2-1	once	CASSSGGPWNEQFF	TGTGCCAGCAGTTCAGGAGGGCCCTGGAATGAGCAGTTCTTC
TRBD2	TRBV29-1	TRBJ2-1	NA	CSVERESGNYNEQFF	TGCAGCGTTGAAAGAGAAAGCGGGAATTACAATGAGCAGTTCTTC
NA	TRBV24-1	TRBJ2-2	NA	CATSGGPDTGELFF	TGTGCCACCAGTGGGGGGCCCGACACCGGGGAGCTGTTTTTT